This record looks at one TCR beta chain sequence and its context. This specimen comes from a study of T cells in Graves' hyperthyroidism and ophthalmopathy. The source material, RNA transcripts, was used to amplify TCR beta CDR3 regions. First-round RT-PCR targeting the TCR CDR3 was performed with the HTBI primer set. A single record per CDR3 protein comes from TCRdb applying MiXCR to the multiplex PCR reads. The repertoire holds 37,000 or so distinct CDR3 sequences, with 52% as singletons. J was trimmed by 4 bases and V by 6 bases; bases with no gene match: 10. Germline-derived CDR1 and CDR2 are DFQATT and SNEGSKA (reference sequence). This CDR3 comprises 14 residues.

V and J are TRBV20-1 and TRBJ2-5, with 8 bases identical to TRBD1. What was sequenced was blood. The clonotype originates from a man aged 35 to 55 with Graves' ophthalmopathy. The CDR3 DNA sequence: TGCAGTGCACAAAGAGACAGGGGCGGAGAGACCCAGTACTTC. Residues: CSAQRDRGGETQYF.